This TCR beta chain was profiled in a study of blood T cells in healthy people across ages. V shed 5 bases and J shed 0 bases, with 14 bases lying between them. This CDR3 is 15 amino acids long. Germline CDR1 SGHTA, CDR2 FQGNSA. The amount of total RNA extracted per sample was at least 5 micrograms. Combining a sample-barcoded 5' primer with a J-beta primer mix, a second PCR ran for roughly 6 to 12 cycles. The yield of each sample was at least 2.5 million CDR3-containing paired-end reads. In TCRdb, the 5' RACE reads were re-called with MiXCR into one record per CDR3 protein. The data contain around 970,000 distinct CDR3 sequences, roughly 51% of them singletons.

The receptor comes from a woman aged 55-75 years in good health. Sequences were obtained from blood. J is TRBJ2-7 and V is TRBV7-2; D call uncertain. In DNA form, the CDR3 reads TGTGCCAGCAGCCTTAGCCAACGCCTCTCCTACGAGCAGTACTTC. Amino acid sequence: CASSLSQRLSYEQYF.